This TCR beta chain was observed in a study of CD8+ T cells in alopecia areata (dated by TCRdb to about 2018). With respect to the entire study: Treated patients were enrolled in an open-label pilot trial of oral tofacitinib, 5 to 10 mg twice daily, for moderate-to-severe alopecia areata. Tofacitinib was given for 6 to 18 months, followed by 6 months of follow-up off drug to assess delayed response and recurrence. To study T cell clonal expansion in alopecia areata, the researchers applied high-throughput TCRbeta sequencing to both the C3H/HeJ mouse model and human patients. In humans, TCRbeta sequencing was performed on scalp tissue and on sorted CD4+ and CD8+ peripheral blood T cells from healthy controls and from patients with patchy or totalis/universalis alopecia areata. Biopsies were taken from tofacitinib-treated patients at baseline and at 4 and 24 weeks of treatment, and a later scalp biopsy was taken in several of the tofacitinib-treated patients. Scalp clonality was compared across normal scalp (n=4), patchy alopecia areata scalp (n=8), and alopecia totalis/universalis scalp (n=8). RNA was extracted with the PAXgene miRNA kit for fixed scalp, the miRNeasy kit for PBMCs, and the RNeasy kit for mouse skin. TCRbeta CDR3 regions were amplified by immunoSEQ multiplex PCR using 35 Vbeta forward and 13 Jbeta reverse primers. Overall study results and their limits: Shared TCR sequences between patients were less evident than in mice, which may be partly attributable to HLA diversity in the patient population. Higher clonality and more expanded CD8+ clones were observed in lesional scalp than in normal scalp, particularly in alopecia totalis/universalis, a finding suggestive of antigenic drive. Resident alphabeta T cells in normal human skin are also sequenced, complicating scalp TCR repertoire analysis, unlike mouse skin dominated by gammadelta T cells.

In this sample, this clone turned up a few times. Its recognized antigen is unknown. No base-level quality is on record; no much larger clone is a single base apart. Libraries came from the immunoSEQ multiplex PCR assay. For TCR sequencing, RNA was extracted from every sample and reverse transcribed into cDNA to serve as template. SuperScript III was used for first-strand cDNA synthesis, primed with a 2:1 mix of oligo-dT and random hexamers. A synthetic immune receptor repertoire was used to measure amplification bias, and any remaining bias was corrected computationally. Per the original workflow: Raw reads were preprocessed for error removal, and CDR3 was defined according to IMGT conventions as running from the conserved cysteine to phenylalanine. Clonality was computed as 1 minus the Shannon entropy, with the entropy normalized by log2 of the number of productive unique TCRs. Scalp TCRbeta sequences were cross-referenced with sorted blood CD4 and CD8 repertoires so that the CD4 or CD8 identity of scalp clones could be inferred. The table was pulled from immuneACCESS by TCRdb, which kept in-frame rearrangements only. Such tables lose some clones; where checked, under half of the loss comes from unresolved V genes, and the rest has no known cause. V, J and clone size reflect that table, while D and trimming were determined from the DNA. The sample table contains 100,000 to 150,000 clones; only one count was recorded for approximately 58% of them. The top ten hold under 5% of the sample.

This specimen's time point label, per the study, means: baseline before oral tofacitinib. Peripheral blood and lesional scalp punch biopsies were obtained from patients with alopecia areata. After PBMCs were isolated by density centrifugation and stained for CD3, CD4 and CD8, a FACSAria was used to sort CD4+ and CD8+ T cells. The sequence was collected from a human donor with alopecia areata. The sequencing used CD4+ T cells sorted from blood, collected at week 0.

The sequenced DNA is TGTGCCAGCAGTGAAGAAGGGGAGGGCGATGAGCAGTTCTTC. The encoded protein is CASSEEGEGDEQFF. The chain is assembled from TRBV2 and TRBJ2-1, and TRBD2 aligns with 7 junction nucleotides. The germline V gene sets CDR1 to SNHLY and CDR2 to FYNNEI. The CDR3 numbers 14 residues from cysteine through phenylalanine. This entry keeps only the CDR3 DNA: 42 bases, framed from base 1. The germline V and J ends show losses of 1 base and 8 bases respectively, and no gene match explains 5 bases of the junction.